This TCR beta chain is drawn from a study of blood T cells in healthy people across ages. Study-wide findings and caveats: Without sorted subsets, naive and antigen-experienced compartments could not be conclusively compared. Diversity of TCR beta per million T cells declined in a roughly linear way with age. Higher diversity and more naive CD4+ cells were features of long-lived donors, compared to aged donors.

Comment on this clonotype: Its antigen is not known.

Combining a sample-barcoded 5' primer with a J-beta primer mix, a second PCR ran for about 7 to 11 cycles. Each TCR beta cDNA got a 12-nucleotide random molecular identifier. TCRdb processed the 5' RACE reads anew with MiXCR; each CDR3 protein has one entry. The data hold about 2 million distinct CDR3 sequences, with 49% observed a single time. Input material: blood. The sequence derives from a woman in her thirties or forties in good health.

CDR3 nucleotide sequence: TGCAGTGCTAGAGATTCTATTTGGGACAGTTACTCACCCCTCCACTTT. Amino acid sequence: CSARDSIWDSYSPLHF. This rearrangement joins TRBV20-1 to TRBJ1-6; the match to TRBD1 covers 7 bases. Germline V gene lookup returns CDR1 DFQATT and CDR2 SNEGSKA (reference sequence). The CDR3 runs 16 residues. Trimming took 0 bases from V and 10 from J; bases not matched to a gene: 12.